One and the same sample provided the 17 T cell receptor beta chains below, sequenced in a study of regulatory T cells in long-lasting Graves disease. Specified time point: newly diagnosed GD, antithyroid drugs for less than 3 months. Extracted RNA from PBMCs served as the source of the TCR library. Assembly of TCR beta libraries relied on iRepertoire HTBI primers together with Arm-PCR of CDR3 regions. From the multiplex PCR reads, TCRdb called clonotypes with MiXCR, one entry per CDR3 protein. The sample lists about 530,000 distinct CDR3 sequences, about 16% seen once, with 20% to 25% in the top ten. The data also belong to a second study, concerning T cells in Graves' hyperthyroidism and ophthalmopathy.

Sequencing used peripheral blood mononuclear cells (PBMCs), obtained at new diagnosis, from a patient treated with antithyroid drugs. The origin of the receptors is a woman between 40 and 65 years old with Graves disease.

This clonotype was counted many times. J is TRBJ2-1 and V is TRBV11-3; D gene unclear. There are 13 residues in the CDR3. V was shortened by 3 bases and J by 5 bases, with 8 bases between the two germline ends. CDR1 and CDR2 from the germline V gene are SGHNT and YENEEA. Here the CDR3 DNA reads TGTGCCAGCAGCTTTGACACCGACAATGAGCAGTTCTTC. Translation: CASSFDTDNEQFF. The full variable domain, its missing parts supplied by reference TRBV11-3 and TRBJ2-1, is EAGVVQSPRYKIIEKKQPVAFWCNPISGHNTLYWYLQNLGQGPELLIRYENEEAVDDSQLPKDRFSAERLKGVDSTLKIQPAELGDSAVYLCASSFDTDNEQFFGPGTRLTVL.

This clonotype was seen ten or more times. The V and J genes are TRBV20-1 and TRBJ1-2; the match to TRBD1 covers 8 bases. Germline assignment: CDR1 DFQATT and CDR2 SNEGSKA (reference sequence). After removal of 2 bases from V and 7 bases from J, the junction contained 9 bases not matched to a gene. This CDR3 spans 14 amino acids. The CDR3 here is CSARPTGGGSGYTF. The CDR3 DNA follows: TGCAGTGCTAGACCAACAGGGGGTGGAAGTGGCTACACCTTC.

The sample holds many counts of this clonotype. CDR3 nucleotide sequence: TGTGCCAGCCGAACGACGGCGGGATCACCCCTCCACTTT. Translation: CASRTTAGSPLHF. The rearrangement uses TRBV2 and TRBJ1-6; D is unresolved. The V gene lost 8 bases and the J gene lost 10 bases, with 15 bases spanning the gap. Looked up from germline, CDR1 is SNHLY and CDR2 is FYNNEI. CDR3 length: 13 residues.

Worth noting for this clonotype: This could be a read error, since a much larger clone is one nucleotide away. The chain combines TRBV11-3 with TRBJ1-1; no clear D. Germline CDR1 reads SGHNT; CDR2 reads YENEEA. V dropped 2 bases and J dropped 1 base, with 5 bases sitting between them. The CDR3 sequence is 13 residues long. This CDR3 reads CASSLRKNTEAFF. For the CDR3, the DNA is TGTGCCAGCAGCTTACGGAAGAACACTGAAGCTTTCTTT.

In its sample, this clonotype was seen a few times. The rearrangement uses TRBV5-1 and TRBJ2-2; D is unclear. V dropped 4 bases and J dropped 7 bases, with 11 bases sitting between them. Germline CDR1 SGHRS, CDR2 YFSETQ. The CDR3 covers 13 residues. DNA for the CDR3: TGCGCCAGCAGCATCCTAGGCGTCGGGGAGCTGTTTTTT. It yields the protein CASSILGVGELFF. The whole variable domain, filled in from reference TRBV5-1 and TRBJ2-2, reads KAGVTQTPRYLIKTRGQQVTLSCSPISGHRSVSWYQQTPGQGLQFLFEYFSETQRNKGNFPGRFSGRQFSNSRSEMNVSTLELGDSALYLCASSILGVGELFFGEGSRLTVL.

This clonotype was seen ten or more times. This chain uses TRBV6-5 with TRBJ2-3, with 11 bases aligning to TRBD2. The V segment lost 1 base and the J segment 5 bases; nucleotides outside the gene matches: 8. In germline, CDR1 is MNHEY, CDR2 SVGAGI. The CDR3 is made up of 17 amino acids. Here the CDR3 DNA reads TGTGCCAGCAGTTACTTCTTAGCGGGGGGGCCGGGAGATACGCAGTATTTT. Residues: CASSYFLAGGPGDTQYF.

This chain uses TRBV6-1 with TRBJ1-2, with 9 bases matching TRBD1. The length of the CDR3 is 14 residues. Trimming cost V 1 base and J 8 bases; bases outside gene matches: 5. Germline V gene lookup returns CDR1 MNHNS and CDR2 SASEGT. CDR3 sequence reads: CASSEDHRGLGYTF. The CDR3 DNA sequence: TGTGCCAGCAGTGAAGACCACAGGGGGCTGGGCTACACCTTC.

With respect to this clonotype: It may be a read error: a sequence one base away is much more abundant. The chain links TRBV2 to TRBJ2-1, with 7 bases fitting TRBD2. Losses at the gene ends were 7 bases for V and 4 bases for J; bases not matched to a gene: 10. Germline V gene lookup returns CDR1 SNHLY and CDR2 FYNNEI. The CDR3 has 15 amino acids. The DNA of the CDR3 is TGTGCCAGCACTCCCAGCGGGGAGGGTTACAATGAGCAGTTCTTC. As protein: CASTPSGEGYNEQFF. The whole variable domain, remainder taken from reference TRBV2 and TRBJ2-1, is EPEVTQTPSHQVTQMGQEVILRCVPISNHLYFYWYRQILGQKVEFLVSFYNNEISEKSEIFDDQFSVERPDGSNFTLKIRSTKLEDSAMYFCASTPSGEGYNEQFFGPGTRLTVL.

This clonotype turned up a few times. The rearrangement uses TRBV20-1 and TRBJ2-5; D may be TRBD2 (5 bases). The CDR3 totals 17 residues. Trimming removed 0 bases from V and 1 base from J, with 18 bases in between. From germline, CDR1 is DFQATT and CDR2 SNEGSKA (reference sequence). The CDR3 sequence is CSARDFSGLFVQETQYF. The CDR3 DNA reads TGCAGTGCTAGAGATTTTTCTGGACTTTTCGTCCAAGAGACCCAGTACTTC.

The table lists this clonotype with many counts. The V gene is TRBV27, the J gene TRBJ1-2, with D possibly being TRBD1 (5 bases). Between the trimmed V and J ends, which lost 6 bases and 5 bases, there was a span of 16 bases. The CDR3 has 14 residues. Germline values: CDR1 MNHEY, CDR2 SMNVEV (reference sequence). The CDR3 coding sequence is TGTGCCAGCAGGACAGCTGACACGACATATGGCTACACCTTC. It encodes CASRTADTTYGYTF.

This clonotype has a count of ten or more. The gene calls are TRBV30 and TRBJ1-1; no reliable D call. CDR1 GTSNPN and CDR2 SVGIG come from the germline V gene (reference sequence). The length of the CDR3 is 13 residues. Between the trimmed V and J ends, which lost 0 bases and 1 base, there was a span of 6 bases. For the CDR3, the DNA is TGTGCCTGGAGTGTAAACGCGAACACTGAAGCTTTCTTT. Translated: CAWSVNANTEAFF.

The chain has TRBV3-1 and TRBJ1-2; the D is unclear. V shed 0 bases and J shed 3 bases, with 14 bases lying between them. The CDR3 loop spans 16 amino acids. The germline CDR1 and CDR2 sequences are LGHDT and YNNKEL (reference sequence). The CDR3 spells CASSQDLANTDYGYTF. The CDR3 region has the DNA TGTGCCAGCAGCCAAGATTTGGCCAATACAGACTATGGCTACACCTTC.

The chain uses TRBV6-2 or TRBV6-3 and TRBJ1-5, with no clear D. Germline V gives CDR1 MNHEY, CDR2 SVGEGT. This CDR3 region has 15 residues. The germline V and J ends were trimmed by 7 bases and 3 bases, with 16 bases remaining between them. The CDR3 spells CASTRGRTNNQPQHF. The DNA for the CDR3 is TGTGCCAGCACCCGAGGACGGACGAACAATCAGCCCCAGCATTTT.

A few counts support this clonotype. This chain connects TRBV4-1 to TRBJ2-3; the match to TRBD2 covers 14 bases. CDR1 is MGHRA, CDR2 YSYEKL, per germline. The CDR3 totals 17 residues. The junction had 11 bases not matched to a gene; V was cut back by 4 bases and J by 8 bases. Here the CDR3 reads CASSLLVTSGGAGTQYF. CDR3 coding DNA: TGCGCCAGCAGCCTCCTCGTGACTAGCGGGGGGGCCGGTACGCAGTATTTT.

The gene calls are TRBV7-6 and TRBJ2-5; TRBD2 might be the D (6 bases). CDR1 and CDR2 from the germline V gene are SGHVS and FNYEAQ. This CDR3 is built from 15 residues. Trimming pared 5 bases from V and 2 bases from J, leaving 15 bases between. The CDR3, as DNA: TGTGCCAGCAGCCGGTATGAGCGGGCTCAAGAGACCCAGTACTTC. The encoded protein is CASSRYERAQETQYF.

This clonotype was observed a handful of times. The chain uses TRBV28 and TRBJ2-7; the match to TRBD1 covers 9 bases. This CDR3 region has 13 residues. The trim removed 8 bases at V and 5 bases at J, leaving 7 bases unmatched. From germline, CDR1 is MDHEN and CDR2 SYDVKM. The CDR3 bases are TGTGCCAGCGGAGAAACAGGGGGCCACGAGCAGTACTTC. This translates into CASGETGGHEQYF. The variable domain in full, completed from reference TRBV28 and TRBJ2-7, reads DVKVTQSSRYLVKRTGEKVFLECVQDMDHENMFWYRQDPGLGLRLIYFSYDVKMKEKGDIPEGYSVSREKKERFSLILESASTNQTSMYLCASGETGGHEQYFGPGTRLTVT.

As to this clonotype: This may come from a read error, since a much larger clone is one base off. Lacking the conserved final phenylalanine or tryptophan, this CDR3 likely reflects a read error. The chain has TRBV5-5 and TRBJ1-1; TRBD1 agrees at 9 bases. Germline CDR1 is SGHKS and CDR2 is YYEKEE (reference sequence). This CDR3 has 17 amino acids. CDR3 DNA sequence: TGCGCCAGCAGCTTGGCCCCTCGGGACAGGGTTAACACTGAAGCTTTCCTT. It specifies CASSLAPRDRVNTEAFL.